These 13 T cell receptor beta chains came from one sample sequenced in a study of regulatory T cells in long-lasting Graves disease (dated by TCRdb to the early 2020s). The method behind the library was multiplex PCR. Sequencing was performed on an Illumina HiSeq 4000. To build TCR beta libraries, CDR3 regions were amplified by Arm-PCR using iRepertoire HTBI primers. TCRdb ran its own pipeline on the public reads, namely fastp trimming at Q25 and MiXCR clone calling, and kept in-frame beta chains. Here each entry gathers all rows of one CDR3 protein and keeps the most common genes and DNA. In all, the sample holds around 400,000 distinct CDR3 sequences, and 10% to 15% of those were seen once. The ten largest clones capture approximately 17% of the sample. The sample's time point label, decoded: newly diagnosed GD, antithyroid drugs for less than 3 months. For both TCR sequencing and RNA sequencing, RNA was extracted from PBMCs in TRIzol.

The same data also contributed to another study, on T cells in Graves' hyperthyroidism and ophthalmopathy.

The source was peripheral blood mononuclear cells (PBMCs), collected at new diagnosis, from a patient treated with antithyroid drugs. These receptor sequences come from a woman aged 18-29 years with Graves disease. Donor details come from another sample of the same person, matched by shared clones.

The rearrangement joins TRBV4-2 to TRBJ2-1, with a possible D match to TRBD2 (7 bases). Germline-derived CDR1 and CDR2 are LGHNA and YNFKEQ. The CDR3 consists of 16 residues. The V and J ends lost 0 bases and 3 bases respectively, with 12 bases between them. CDR3: CASSQDRGEGYNEQFF. CDR3 nucleotides: TGTGCCAGCAGCCAAGATAGGGGGGAGGGCTACAATGAGCAGTTCTTC.

V gene TRBV4-1 combines with J gene TRBJ1-2; 9 nucleotides match TRBD1. The CDR3 runs to 15 residues. Germline V gene data show CDR1 as MGHRA and CDR2 as YSYEKL. The V segment lost 4 bases and the J segment 4 bases; nucleotides outside the gene matches: 7. The CDR3 region has the DNA TGCGCCAGCAGCCCCACGGGACAGGGCCTCTATGGCTACACCTTC. Translation: CASSPTGQGLYGYTF.

The table lists this clonotype with many counts. The genes are TRBV6-1 and TRBJ2-3; D perhaps matches TRBD2 (7 bases). Germline V gene sequence: CDR1 MNHNS, CDR2 SASEGT. The CDR3 extends over 15 amino acids. Trimming removed 7 bases from V and 4 bases from J, with 18 bases in between. The CDR3: CASMGHGLVPDTQYF. In DNA, the CDR3 is TGTGCCAGCATGGGACACGGACTAGTACCAGATACGCAGTATTTT.

This clonotype has ten or more counts. The rearrangement uses TRBV30 and TRBJ2-1; D may match TRBD1 or TRBD2 (6 bases each). The germline V gene encodes CDR1 GTSNPN and CDR2 SVGIG (reference sequence). This CDR3 contains 15 residues. V was clipped by 8 bases and J by 6 bases, with 23 bases between them. In DNA form, the CDR3 reads TGTGCCGGCAATCGGGGGCAGGGCTGGGGCAATGAGCAGTTCTTC. Translating gives CAGNRGQGWGNEQFF.

This clonotype has more than one count but fewer than ten. The gene calls are TRBV28 and TRBJ2-2; tentative D call: TRBD2 (6 bases). The length of the CDR3 is 17 residues. Germline V gene lookup returns CDR1 MDHEN and CDR2 SYDVKM. V lost 8 bases and J 7 bases, leaving 26 bases between the germline ends. The CDR3 region is CASFLNGRGRYNGELFF. The CDR3 nucleotides read TGTGCCAGCTTTCTTAATGGACGGGGGAGGTATAACGGGGAGCTGTTTTTT.

This clonotype was picked up many times. The chain couples TRBV7-8 to TRBJ1-4; no firm D call. V was cut by 5 bases and J by 3 bases, with 10 bases left in between. CDR1 SGHVS and CDR2 FQNEAQ come from the germline V gene. CDR3 length equals 14 residues. The CDR3 nucleotides are TGTGCCAGCAGCCCCGTTGGGGCTAATGAAAAACTGTTTTTT. It encodes CASSPVGANEKLFF.

This clonotype was counted a few times. It may be a read error: a sequence one base away is much more abundant. This chain links TRBV11-2 with TRBJ1-4; a possible D gene is TRBD1 (5 bases). V lost 3 bases, J lost 10 bases, and 18 bases lay in between. The germline CDR1 and CDR2 sequences are SGHAT and FQNNGV. The CDR3 totals 15 residues. The CDR3 DNA reads as TGTGCCAGCAGCTTTTTTGCGACCACGGGGGGAAAACTGTTTTTT. This codes for CASSFFATTGGKLFF.

This clonotype was counted many times. V gene TRBV20-1 combines with J gene TRBJ2-1; TRBD2 aligns across 13 bases. This CDR3 region has 18 residues. Germline CDR1 DFQATT, CDR2 SNEGSKA (reference sequence). This CDR3 is CSAISRTSGSGSYNEQFF. The CDR3 region has the DNA TGCAGCGCAATTTCCCGGACTAGCGGGAGTGGATCCTACAATGAGCAGTTCTTC.

This clonotype was observed at least ten times. V is TRBV20-1 and J is TRBJ2-2, with 10 bases matching TRBD2. The CDR3 runs 15 residues. CDR1 and CDR2 from the germline V gene are DFQATT and SNEGSKA (reference sequence). V shed 5 bases and J 4 bases; nucleotides not matched to a gene: 7. The CDR3 DNA is TGCAGTGCTCCGAAGAGCGGGAGGGGCACCGGGGAGCTGTTTTTT. Translating gives CSAPKSGRGTGELFF.

This clonotype was picked up many times. V usage is TRBV6-5 and J usage is TRBJ2-4, with D tentatively TRBD2 (7 bases). V was shortened by 0 bases and J by 0 bases, with 33 bases between the two germline ends. Germline CDR1 is MNHEY and CDR2 is SVGAGI. The CDR3 is 24 residues long. CDR3 sequence reads: CASSYSTRGRGTNRVGLAKNIQYF. CDR3 sequence (DNA): TGTGCCAGCAGTTACTCGACCCGAGGAAGGGGGACTAACCGGGTGGGATTAGCCAAAAACATTCAGTACTTC.

Only one count was recorded for this clonotype. This sequence joins TRBV20-1 and TRBJ2-1; 7 nucleotides line up with TRBD1. This CDR3 spans 17 amino acids. The junction had 14 bases not matched to a gene; V was cut back by 0 bases and J by 6 bases. The germline gives CDR1 DFQATT, CDR2 SNEGSKA (reference sequence). The chain's CDR3 is CSARDNGNPYRGNEQFF. The CDR3 DNA reads as TGCAGTGCTAGAGATAACGGGAACCCATACAGGGGCAATGAGCAGTTCTTC.

As concerns this clonotype: This clone may be a read error of a much larger clone one base away. This chain links TRBV5-6 with TRBJ2-7, with 10 nucleotides matching TRBD2. J was trimmed by 0 bases and V by 2 bases; bases with no gene match: 2. The CDR3 covers 15 residues. Germline values: CDR1 SGHDT, CDR2 YYEEEE. CDR3 loop: CASSLLAGGSYEQYV. The CDR3 region has the DNA TGTGCCAGCAGCTTATTAGCGGGAGGCTCCTACGAGCAGTACGTC.

This chain joins TRBV28 and TRBJ2-7; the D gene could be TRBD1 or TRBD2 (5 bases each). V was trimmed by 5 bases and J by 1 base, leaving 15 bases between them. CDR1 is MDHEN and CDR2 is SYDVKM in the germline V gene. The CDR3 spans 15 residues. The CDR3 sequence is CASSDAPGRSYEQYF. The CDR3 bases are TGTGCCAGCAGTGACGCCCCAGGGAGATCCTACGAGCAGTACTTC.